This is a list of T cell receptor beta chains from one sample in a study of cytomegalovirus exposure and HLA in healthy donors. TCRdb's table, derived via immunoSEQ multiplex PCR, lists solely in-frame clones and lacks some. The profile shows over 150,000 clones, about 80% of them singletons. Sequenced material: PBMCs. These receptors were obtained from a woman in her twenties or thirties in good health and CMV-seropositive. The CDR3 runs from the conserved cysteine through the conserved F or W. D genes are given only for firm matches. The listing skips clone size in some rows; elsewhere it reads once, few, many or a size class.

d_call: -; clone_size: -; v_call: TRBV6-1; j_call: TRBJ1-2; cdr3_nt: TGTGCCAGCAGTGAGGCGGGAAGTGGTGGCTACACCTTC; cdr3_aa: CASSEAGSGGYTF
d_call: TRBD1; clone_size: -; v_call: TRBV28; j_call: TRBJ1-1; cdr3_nt: TGTGCCAGCAGGACGGACAGGGAGGCCACTGAAGCTTTCTTT; cdr3_aa: CASRTDREATEAFF
d_call: TRBD2; clone_size: few; v_call: TRBV7-8; j_call: TRBJ2-5; cdr3_nt: TGTGCCAGCAGCTTACGGACTAGCGGGAGAAGGAATGAGACCCAGTACTTC; cdr3_aa: CASSLRTSGRRNETQYF
d_call: -; clone_size: -; v_call: TRBV7-2; j_call: TRBJ2-7; cdr3_nt: TGTGCCAGCAGCTCTGAGGGTCCTTCCTACGAGCAGTACTTC; cdr3_aa: CASSSEGPSYEQYF
d_call: -; clone_size: few; v_call: TRBV6-6; j_call: TRBJ2-3; cdr3_nt: TGTGCCAGCAGTTACCAGTCCCAATGGGATACGCAGTATTTT; cdr3_aa: CASSYQSQWDTQYF
d_call: TRBD1; clone_size: -; v_call: TRBV6-5; j_call: TRBJ1-1; cdr3_nt: TGTGCCAGCAGAAGCCGACAGGGGGGAGTCACTGAAGCTTTCTTT; cdr3_aa: CASRSRQGGVTEAFF
d_call: -; clone_size: few; v_call: TRBV29-1; j_call: TRBJ1-1; cdr3_nt: TGCAGCGTTGATGCCCAGGGCCCCACTGAAGCTTTCTTT; cdr3_aa: CSVDAQGPTEAFF
d_call: TRBD2; clone_size: -; v_call: TRBV5-6; j_call: TRBJ2-7; cdr3_nt: TGTGCCAGCAGCCCTAGCGGGAACCCCTACGAGCAGTACTTC; cdr3_aa: CASSPSGNPYEQYF
d_call: -; clone_size: once; v_call: TRBV19; j_call: TRBJ2-1; cdr3_nt: TGTGCCAGTAGTACAGGGTGGGCAGGAGCCTACAATGAGCAGTTCTTC; cdr3_aa: CASSTGWAGAYNEQFF
d_call: TRBD1; clone_size: -; v_call: TRBV7-8; j_call: TRBJ1-2; cdr3_nt: TGTGCCAGCAGCTTAGTCCCGGACAGGGTCTATGGCTACACCTTC; cdr3_aa: CASSLVPDRVYGYTF
d_call: TRBD2; clone_size: -; v_call: TRBV2; j_call: TRBJ2-5; cdr3_nt: TGTGCCAGCAGTGAAGGTCTAGCGGGAGCTTGGAAGGAGACCCAGTACTTC; cdr3_aa: CASSEGLAGAWKETQYF
d_call: -; clone_size: -; v_call: TRBV5-1; j_call: TRBJ2-7; cdr3_nt: TGCGCCAGCAGCTTGGAGTGGACAGCGACCTACGAGCAGTACTTC; cdr3_aa: CASSLEWTATYEQYF
d_call: -; clone_size: -; v_call: TRBV19; j_call: TRBJ1-1; cdr3_nt: TGTGCCACTCTACCCGTAGGGGGAACTGAAGCTTTCTTT; cdr3_aa: CATLPVGGTEAFF
d_call: TRBD1; clone_size: -; v_call: TRBV4-3; j_call: TRBJ1-4; cdr3_nt: TGCGCCAGCAGCCCTGGACAGGGGCCGAGTGAAAAACTGTTTTTT; cdr3_aa: CASSPGQGPSEKLFF
d_call: -; clone_size: -; v_call: TRBV5-5; j_call: TRBJ1-3; cdr3_nt: TGTGCCAGCAGCTTGATTGGTGACTCCGGAAACACCATATATTTT; cdr3_aa: CASSLIGDSGNTIYF
d_call: -; clone_size: -; v_call: TRBV5-4; j_call: TRBJ2-5; cdr3_nt: TGTGCCAGCAGCTTCAGGGGACAAGAGACCCAGTACTTC; cdr3_aa: CASSFRGQETQYF
d_call: -; clone_size: few; v_call: TRBV6-5; j_call: TRBJ1-3; cdr3_nt: TGTGCCAGCGGTCAGGGTTCTGGAAACACCATATATTTT; cdr3_aa: CASGQGSGNTIYF
d_call: TRBD1; clone_size: -; v_call: TRBV7-3; j_call: TRBJ2-1; cdr3_nt: TGTGCCAGCAGCTTAACCGGGACAGGTGGCGTGTTCTTC; cdr3_aa: CASSLTGTGGVFF
d_call: -; clone_size: -; v_call: TRBV28; j_call: TRBJ2-1; cdr3_nt: TGTGCCAGCAGTTCTCGCGGGCGGCCCCTAACCTACAATGAGCAGTTCTTC; cdr3_aa: CASSSRGRPLTYNEQFF
d_call: TRBD2; clone_size: -; v_call: TRBV11-1; j_call: TRBJ2-5; cdr3_nt: TGTGCCAGCAGCCTAGCCCAACTAGCGGGAGTGGAGACCCAGTACTTC; cdr3_aa: CASSLAQLAGVETQYF
d_call: TRBD1; clone_size: -; v_call: TRBV5-1; j_call: TRBJ1-2; cdr3_nt: TGCGCCAGCAGCACGGACAGGGGGTATGGCTACACCTTC; cdr3_aa: CASSTDRGYGYTF
d_call: -; clone_size: -; v_call: TRBV6-1; j_call: TRBJ2-1; cdr3_nt: TGTGCCAGCAGATTACAGGGTTGGGATGAGCAGTTCTTC; cdr3_aa: CASRLQGWDEQFF
d_call: -; clone_size: -; v_call: TRBV7-2; j_call: TRBJ2-5; cdr3_nt: TGTGCCAGCAGCCGACTAGATTCGGAGACCCAGTACTTC; cdr3_aa: CASSRLDSETQYF
d_call: TRBD2; clone_size: once; v_call: TRBV4-1; j_call: TRBJ2-1; cdr3_nt: TGCGCCAGCAGCCAACTCGGGAGGGCCTACAATGAGCAGTTCTTC; cdr3_aa: CASSQLGRAYNEQFF
d_call: -; clone_size: few; v_call: TRBV18; j_call: TRBJ1-5; cdr3_nt: TGTGCCAGCTCATCAGGGGAGGGTCAGCCCCAGCATTTT; cdr3_aa: CASSSGEGQPQHF
d_call: -; clone_size: once; v_call: TRBV6-5; j_call: TRBJ2-1; cdr3_nt: TGTGCCAGCAGACGGACAGTGGGCTACAATGAGCAGTTCTTC; cdr3_aa: CASRRTVGYNEQFF
d_call: TRBD2; clone_size: -; v_call: TRBV2; j_call: TRBJ2-1; cdr3_nt: TGTGCCAGCAGTGAACTAGCGGGAGAAGGTCGTGACAATGAGCAGTTCTTC; cdr3_aa: CASSELAGEGRDNEQFF
d_call: -; clone_size: -; v_call: TRBV5-1; j_call: TRBJ2-7; cdr3_nt: TGCGCCAGCAGCCCGGGACTTGAACCCTACGAGCAGTACTTC; cdr3_aa: CASSPGLEPYEQYF
d_call: -; clone_size: -; v_call: TRBV9; j_call: TRBJ1-1; cdr3_nt: TGTGCCAGCAGCGTACCTAACACTGAAGCTTTCTTT; cdr3_aa: CASSVPNTEAFF
d_call: -; clone_size: -; v_call: TRBV9; j_call: TRBJ2-2; cdr3_nt: TGTGCCAGCAGCGTAGAGCCCCGATCACTTGAAGGGGAGCTGTTTTTT; cdr3_aa: CASSVEPRSLEGELFF
d_call: TRBD1; clone_size: -; v_call: TRBV27; j_call: TRBJ1-2; cdr3_nt: TGTGCCAGCAGTTTGACAGGGGGCGTTGGCTACACCTTC; cdr3_aa: CASSLTGGVGYTF
d_call: -; clone_size: once; v_call: TRBV6-1; j_call: TRBJ1-5; cdr3_nt: TGTGCCAGCAGTGTAGTCGAAGATCAGCCCCAGCATTTT; cdr3_aa: CASSVVEDQPQHF
d_call: -; clone_size: -; v_call: TRBV5-1; j_call: TRBJ2-5; cdr3_nt: TGCGCCAGCAGCTTGGCCATATTAGCGGAAGAGACCCAGTACTTC; cdr3_aa: CASSLAILAEETQYF
d_call: TRBD2; clone_size: few; v_call: TRBV11-1; j_call: TRBJ2-7; cdr3_nt: TGTGCCAGCAGCTTAGGATTACTAGCGGGAGGTTACGAGCAGTACTTC; cdr3_aa: CASSLGLLAGGYEQYF
d_call: -; clone_size: -; v_call: TRBV4-1; j_call: TRBJ2-2; cdr3_nt: TGCGCCAGCAGCCCGGGGGGCCCGCTGACCGGGGAGCTGTTTTTT; cdr3_aa: CASSPGGPLTGELFF
d_call: -; clone_size: few; v_call: TRBV10-3; j_call: TRBJ2-7; cdr3_nt: TGTGCCATCAGTGAGTCGGGGGCCGAGCAGTACTTC; cdr3_aa: CAISESGAEQYF
d_call: TRBD2; clone_size: few; v_call: TRBV11-3; j_call: TRBJ2-2; cdr3_nt: TGTGCCAGGGGACTAGCTGGTCCAGTCACCGGGGAGCTGTTTTTT; cdr3_aa: CARGLAGPVTGELFF